This T cell receptor (beta chain) is drawn from a study of control samples from healthy donors and cancer patients. The protocol was immunoSEQ multiplex PCR, while the TCRdb copy is restricted to in-frame clones and leaves out a portion. This sample has approximately 160,000 clones, with 93% found just once. With V trimmed by 0 bases and J by 4 bases, 16 bases remained unmatched. CDR3 length: 19 residues. This clone was observed a single time. The sample consisted of blood. The gene calls are TRBV23-1 and TRBJ1-1; 8 bases line up with TRBD1. TRBV23-1 is labeled an ORF, and its function is uncertain. This TCR came from an older woman in good health. The CDR3 region has the DNA TGCGCCAGCAGTCAATCTAGGCCCGGGACAGGATTTGGGTGCACTGAAGCTTTCTTT. Translated: CASSQSRPGTGFGCTEAFF.